A single sample gave rise to the 15 T cell receptor beta chains below, sequenced in a study of spatial heterogeneity in lung cancer. Specified time point: sample taken at primary tumor resection. The antigens for these receptors are not known. TCRdb passed the 5' RACE reads through MiXCR, listing each CDR3 protein once. Of 4,000 to 5,500 distinct CDR3 sequences detected, under 15% appear once; the ten largest clones hold approximately 25%. Study-wide results and limits: Counts that tracked tumor mutation counts were those of expanded intratumoral alpha and beta TCRs.

Sequenced material: lung tumor tissue, taken at surgery. These receptors all stem from a male donor with early-stage non-small cell lung cancer.

This clonotype was counted only a few times. This rearrangement joins TRBV7-9 to TRBJ2-7; D possibly corresponds to TRBD2 (5 bases). V was pared by 2 bases and J by 3 bases, with 14 bases between. The CDR3 extends over 15 amino acids. The germline gives CDR1 SEHNR, CDR2 FQNEAQ (reference sequence). CDR3 DNA sequence: TGTGCCAGCAGCTTATGGGTAGACTATGACTACGAGCAGTACTTC. Translating it yields CASSLWVDYDYEQYF.

This clonotype was found many times. The chain has TRBV12-3 or TRBV12-4 and TRBJ2-5; D call uncertain. The CDR3 runs to 17 residues. V shed 6 bases and J shed 2 bases, with 22 bases lying between them. The CDR3 loop reads CASRQIPFNNLQETQYF. The DNA of the CDR3 is TGTGCCAGCAGACAGATCCCATTCAATAATTTGCAAGAGACCCAGTACTTC.

This clonotype was recorded a few times. This chain connects TRBV28 to TRBJ2-5, with D possibly TRBD2 on 5 matching bases. Germline V CDR1 and CDR2: MDHEN, SYDVKM. The length of the CDR3 is 15 residues. Deletions cut 1 base from V and 4 bases from J, with 13 bases between. For the CDR3, the DNA is TGTGCCAGCAGTTTATCGGGGTCCCCTCGAGAGACCCAGTACTTC. This codes for CASSLSGSPRETQYF.

There are a few counts of this clonotype. CDR3 amino acids: CASSGTGGEDTEAFF. CDR3 in DNA: TGTGCCAGCAGTGGGACAGGGGGAGAGGACACTGAAGCTTTCTTT. V is TRBV27 and J is TRBJ1-1, with 11 bases identical to TRBD1. CDR3 length equals 15 residues. Losses at the gene ends were 5 bases for V and 3 bases for J; bases not matched to a gene: 5. Germline V CDR1 and CDR2: MNHEY, SMNVEV (reference sequence).

This clonotype is medium-sized within its sample. The chain couples TRBV21-1 to TRBJ2-7; the table's D call, TRBD2, has no DNA check behind it. TRBV21-1 is noted as a pseudogene. The CDR3 is made up of 18 amino acids. Here the CDR3 DNA reads TGTGCCAGCAGCAAAGCCGGAGTGGCATCCCGCCCCTCCTACGAGCAGTACTTC. Residues: CASSKAGVASRPSYEQYF.

This clonotype is categorized as medium-sized. The chain combines TRBV27 with TRBJ1-5; tentatively, D is TRBD1 (5 bases). Per the germline V gene, CDR1 is MNHEY and CDR2 is SMNVEV (reference sequence). V shed 2 bases and J shed 6 bases, with 11 bases lying between them. This CDR3 is built from 14 residues. Here the CDR3 DNA reads TGTGCCAGCAGTTTAAAGGAGGGGACTCAGCCCCAGCATTTT. Encoded protein: CASSLKEGTQPQHF.

The chain links TRBV7-9 to TRBJ2-2; possibly TRBD2 for D (7 bases). Germline V gives CDR1 SEHNR, CDR2 FQNEAQ (reference sequence). The CDR3 has 17 amino acids. Trimming removed 4 bases from V and 0 bases from J, with 15 bases in between. The CDR3 DNA follows: TGTGCCAGCAGCTCCCCCGCGGGGGCCTCGAACACCGGGGAGCTGTTTTTT. This codes for CASSSPAGASNTGELFF.

In its sample, this clonotype was seen many times. J is TRBJ2-1 and V is TRBV29-1, with 9 nucleotides matching TRBD1. The germline gives CDR1 SQVTM, CDR2 ANQGSEA. The length of the CDR3 is 15 residues. Losses at the gene ends were 2 bases for V and 4 bases for J; bases not matched to a gene: 6. This CDR3 reads CSVERRDRAYNEQFF. The CDR3 DNA reads as TGCAGCGTTGAACGCCGGGACAGGGCGTACAATGAGCAGTTCTTC.

In its sample, this clonotype was seen many times. V gene TRBV7-2 combines with J gene TRBJ2-1, with TRBD2 matching over 11 bases. Germline assignment: CDR1 SGHTA and CDR2 FQGNSA. The CDR3 has 16 amino acids. V shed 5 bases, J shed 3 bases, and the junction held 6 bases outside the gene matches. The CDR3 DNA sequence: TGTGCCAGCAGCCACATAGCGGGAGGGCACTACAATGAGCAGTTCTTC. Protein sequence: CASSHIAGGHYNEQFF.

Sample share makes this clonotype medium-sized. The chain joins TRBV18 to TRBJ2-3; TRBD2 matches at 14 bases. The CDR3 totals 15 residues. Per the germline V gene, CDR1 is KGHSH and CDR2 is LQKENI. V lost 2 bases and J lost 6; bases outside the gene matches: 1. CDR3 coding DNA: TGTGCCAGCTCACCAGGACTAGCGGGAGGTGATACGCAGTATTTT. Protein product: CASSPGLAGGDTQYF.

This clonotype was detected ten times or more. This sequence joins TRBV20-1 and TRBJ1-5; tentative D call: TRBD1 (6 bases). The CDR3 loop spans 14 amino acids. V lost 6 bases and J lost 5, with 17 bases in between. In germline, CDR1 is DFQATT, CDR2 SNEGSKA (reference sequence). Written as DNA, the CDR3 is TGCAGTGCCACCTTAGAAGGGGGGGATCAGCCCCAGCATTTT. It specifies CSATLEGGDQPQHF.

This clonotype is medium-sized (0.01 to 0.1%) within its sample. The chain couples TRBV23-1 to TRBJ2-7; TRBD2 aligns across 7 bases. TRBV23-1 belongs to the ORF category, with a function that is uncertain. Trimming at V came to 8 bases and at J to 1 base, leaving 17 bases not matched to a gene. The length of the CDR3 is 17 residues. The CDR3, as DNA: TGCGCCAGCTGGACTAGAGAGTGTCGGGTCAGTTCCTACGAGCAGTACTTC. Its protein product is CASWTRECRVSSYEQYF.

This clonotype is medium-sized by share. This chain uses TRBV28 with TRBJ2-3, with TRBD2 identical over 8 bases. J was trimmed by 1 base and V by 7 bases; bases with no gene match: 1. Per germline, CDR1 MDHEN and CDR2 SYDVKM. The CDR3 consists of 13 residues. The CDR3 DNA is TGTGCCAGCAACGGGGGGGGCACAGATACGCAGTATTTT. Translation gives CASNGGGTDTQYF.

By sample share, this clonotype is medium-sized. CDR3 amino acids: CASTPTGNEQFF. The CDR3 nucleotides read TGTGCCAGCACCCCAACCGGGAATGAGCAGTTCTTC. This chain uses TRBV6-2 or TRBV6-3 with TRBJ2-1, with unresolved D. This CDR3 region has 12 residues. Germline CDR1 and CDR2: MNHEY and SVGEGT. Trimming took off 7 bases at V and 7 bases at J, with 11 bases between the two ends.

This clonotype has a count of ten or more. This chain links TRBV12-3 or TRBV12-4 with TRBJ2-2; maybe TRBD2 (5 bases). The V gene lost 3 bases and the J gene lost 10 bases, with 18 bases spanning the gap. The CDR3 has 15 residues. The CDR3 region has the DNA TGTGCCAGCAGTTTGAGGGTTGTCCCCCCACCGGAGCTGTTTTTT. It codes for CASSLRVVPPPELFF.